The rows below give T cell receptor beta chains drawn from one sample of a study of T cells in Graves' hyperthyroidism and ophthalmopathy. TCRdb fed the multiplex PCR reads into MiXCR, producing one record per CDR3 protein. The sample carries about 500,000 distinct CDR3 sequences, roughly 17% recorded once. Sequencing used blood. The receptors here all came from a young woman with Graves' ophthalmopathy. Each CDR3 is given with its conserved first and last residue.

j_gene: TRBJ2-5
v_gene: TRBV12-3/TRBV12-4
CDR3aa: CTSSFGYGQTQYF

j_gene: TRBJ1-6
v_gene: TRBV6-1
CDR3aa: CASTGSDNSPLHF

j_gene: TRBJ1-4
v_gene: TRBV28
CDR3aa: CASSLWGGRGGEKLFF

j_gene: TRBJ1-1
v_gene: TRBV18
CDR3aa: CASSPFQTMNTEAFF

j_gene: TRBJ2-1
v_gene: TRBV20-1
CDR3aa: CSASSGVYNEQFF

j_gene: TRBJ2-6
v_gene: TRBV27
CDR3aa: CASSASGANVLTF

j_gene: TRBJ1-1
v_gene: TRBV7-8
CDR3aa: CASSGSDTMNTEAFF

j_gene: TRBJ1-2
v_gene: TRBV7-9
CDR3aa: CASSLATNYGYTF

j_gene: TRBJ2-1
v_gene: TRBV29-1
CDR3aa: CSVEDLSVAGNPSSYNEQFF

j_gene: TRBJ2-1
v_gene: TRBV20-1
CDR3aa: CSARDPGNSYNEQFF

j_gene: TRBJ1-1
v_gene: TRBV20-1
CDR3aa: CSAGPGHPKNTEAFF

j_gene: TRBJ2-5
v_gene: TRBV6-1
CDR3aa: CASSSPGGDGRETQYF

j_gene: TRBJ1-2
v_gene: TRBV27
CDR3aa: CASSLKGWTAGYTF

j_gene: TRBJ2-2
v_gene: TRBV3-1
CDR3aa: CASSPTGAGGGELFF

j_gene: TRBJ2-1
v_gene: TRBV7-8
CDR3aa: CASSPGRTSGGYNEQFF

j_gene: TRBJ1-2
v_gene: TRBV6-2/TRBV6-3
CDR3aa: CASSYFWVAQVPYGYTF

j_gene: TRBJ2-1
v_gene: TRBV20-1
CDR3aa: CSASMRRSSYNEQFF

j_gene: TRBJ1-3
v_gene: TRBV3-1
CDR3aa: CASSQDRSQGLSGNTIYF

j_gene: TRBJ1-6
v_gene: TRBV2
CDR3aa: CASRGQGEGSPLHF

j_gene: TRBJ2-5
v_gene: TRBV18
CDR3aa: CASSPREGGGETQYF

j_gene: TRBJ2-2
v_gene: TRBV2
CDR3aa: CASKVDRGNTGELFF

j_gene: TRBJ1-1
v_gene: TRBV11-2
CDR3aa: CASSPLLNTEALF

j_gene: TRBJ1-2
v_gene: TRBV11-2
CDR3aa: CASSLDPGQGYGYTF